These 30 T cell receptor beta chains came from one sample sequenced in a study of cytomegalovirus exposure and HLA in healthy donors. The PCR employed 60 Vbeta primers together with 13 Jbeta primers. TCRdb's table, derived via immunoSEQ multiplex PCR, lists solely in-frame clones and lacks some. This table holds 100,000 or so clones, more than 60% found once. What was sequenced was PBMCs. The origin of the receptors is a man aged 25 to 45 in good health and CMV-seronegative.

This chain uses TRBV11-3 with TRBJ2-5; D is possibly TRBD2 (5 bases). Germline CDR1 SGHNT, CDR2 YENEEA. Trimming left V 6 bases short and J 1 base short, with 15 bases between. The CDR3 extends over 15 amino acids. The CDR3 DNA reads as TGTGCCAGCAGTCAACCGGGTCGGGGCCAAGAGACCCAGTACTTC. Translated, it gives CASSQPGRGQETQYF.

The CDR3 DNA follows: TGTGCCAGCAGCGGGACAGGGGCAGGCCAGCCCCAGCATTTT. It encodes CASSGTGAGQPQHF. This sequence joins TRBV25-1 and TRBJ1-5; TRBD1 aligns across 10 bases. V gave up 6 bases and J gave up 7 bases; unmatched junction bases: 6. In germline, CDR1 is MGHDK, CDR2 SYGVNS. The CDR3 runs to 14 residues.

The chain carries TRBV11-2 and TRBJ2-7; no definite D call. The CDR3 has 12 amino acids. From germline, CDR1 is SGHAT and CDR2 FQNNGV. The V gene lost 5 bases and the J gene lost 0 bases, with 5 bases spanning the gap. The CDR3 DNA reads TGTGCCAGCAGCCCCGTCTCCTACGAGCAGTACTTC. This sequence encodes CASSPVSYEQYF.

This clone has more than one count but fewer than ten. V usage is TRBV4-3 and J usage is TRBJ1-1, with D possibly TRBD1 on 6 matching bases. The V gene lost 0 bases and the J gene lost 5 bases, with 7 bases spanning the gap. CDR1 LGHNA and CDR2 YSLEER come from the germline V gene. CDR3 length: 13 residues. The chain's CDR3 is CASSQDRGTEAFF. The CDR3 region has the DNA TGCGCCAGCAGCCAAGATAGGGGGACTGAAGCTTTCTTT.

J is TRBJ2-1 and V is TRBV6-5; TRBD2 agrees at 8 bases. The CDR3 has 14 residues. The junction had 10 bases not matched to a gene; V was cut back by 8 bases and J by 7 bases. Germline CDR1 is MNHEY and CDR2 is SVGAGI. Written as DNA, the CDR3 is TGTGCCAGCGGTGGCCGGGGGGGGCCGAATGAGCAGTTCTTC. Protein sequence: CASGGRGGPNEQFF.

V usage is TRBV10-3 and J usage is TRBJ2-7; D possibly corresponds to TRBD2 (5 bases). The germline V gene has CDR1 ENHRY and CDR2 SYGVKD. This CDR3 is built from 14 residues. V lost 5 bases and J lost 6, with 17 bases in between. Here the CDR3 reads CAISLSSDSGEQYF. In nucleotides, the CDR3 is TGTGCCATCAGTCTCTCCTCGGACTCGGGCGAGCAGTACTTC.

In this sample, this clone turned up a few times. The V call is TRBV6-5, the J call TRBJ1-6; the D gene is possibly TRBD1 (5 bases). This CDR3 is built from 12 residues. Germline V gene data show CDR1 as MNHEY and CDR2 as SVGAGI. V lost 3 bases, J lost 10 bases, and 7 bases lay in between. CDR3 sequence reads: CASSYRGSPLHF. The CDR3 DNA sequence: TGTGCCAGCAGTTATAGGGGATCACCCCTCCACTTT.

The V call is TRBV28, the J call TRBJ2-5; unclear D gene. V lost 5 bases to trimming and J lost 2 bases, with 6 bases between them. CDR3 length: 12 amino acids. Germline CDR1 reads MDHEN; CDR2 reads SYDVKM. CDR3 sequence (DNA): TGTGCCAGCAGTCGGCGGCAAGAGACCCAGTACTTC. Protein: CASSRRQETQYF.

This chain uses TRBV14 with TRBJ2-7; 7 nucleotides match TRBD2. The J segment lost 2 bases and the V segment lost 4 bases, leaving 2 bases of the junction unmatched. This CDR3 contains 13 residues. Germline-derived CDR1 and CDR2 are SGHDN and FVKESK. The CDR3 sequence: CASSPGLAYEQYF. DNA of the CDR3: TGTGCCAGCAGCCCCGGACTAGCCTACGAGCAGTACTTC. The variable domain in full, completed from reference TRBV14 and TRBJ2-7, reads EAGVTQFPSHSVIEKGQTVTLRCDPISGHDNLYWYRRVMGKEIKFLLHFVKESKQDESGMPNNRFLAERTGGTYSTLKVQPAELEDSGVYFCASSPGLAYEQYFGPGTRLTVT.

This chain uses TRBV7-8 with TRBJ2-5; 10 nucleotides agree with TRBD2. CDR3 length equals 15 residues. V trimming: 5 bases; J trimming: 8 bases; junction bases outside the gene matches: 11. From germline, CDR1 is SGHVS and CDR2 FQNEAQ. CDR3 in amino acids: CASSRSGGGVFTQYF. As DNA, the CDR3 is TGTGCCAGCAGCCGAAGCGGGGGGGGCGTTTTTACCCAGTACTTC.

V is TRBV7-2 and J is TRBJ1-1; D is unclear. Germline V lookup: CDR1 SGHTA, CDR2 FQGNSA. The CDR3 covers 13 residues. Trimming cost V 2 bases and J 5 bases, with 9 bases left between them. CDR3 sequence reads: CASSLMEGTEAFF. CDR3 in DNA: TGTGCCAGCAGCTTAATGGAGGGTACTGAAGCTTTCTTT. The full variable domain, its missing parts supplied by reference TRBV7-2 and TRBJ1-1, is GAGVSQSPSNKVTEKGKDVELRCDPISGHTALYWYRQSLGQGLEFLIYFQGNSAPDKSGLPSDRFSAERTGGSVSTLTIQRTQQEDSAVYLCASSLMEGTEAFFGQGTRLTVV.

This clone turned up a few times. The rearrangement links TRBV7-9 to TRBJ1-1; TRBD1 is a possible D gene (5 bases). The CDR3 contains 16 residues. Per germline, CDR1 SEHNR and CDR2 FQNEAQ (reference sequence). Trimming removed 5 bases at V and 6 bases at J, with 22 bases between. CDR3 amino acids: CASSRSTGTGRPEAFF. Here the CDR3 DNA reads TGTGCCAGCAGCCGATCAACCGGGACCGGGAGGCCTGAAGCTTTCTTT.

This clone was detected a few times. The chain joins TRBV2 to TRBJ1-1; D gene uncertain. This CDR3 region has 14 residues. Germline values: CDR1 SNHLY, CDR2 FYNNEI. Deletions cut 4 bases from V and 3 bases from J, with 12 bases between. This CDR3 reads CASSGLEGYTEAFF. CDR3 bases: TGTGCCAGCAGTGGGCTGGAGGGTTACACTGAAGCTTTCTTT.

V is TRBV25-1 and J is TRBJ2-1, with D perhaps TRBD1 (5 bases). Looked up from germline, CDR1 is MGHDK and CDR2 is SYGVNS. The CDR3 spans 16 residues. The V and J ends lost 4 bases and 2 bases respectively, with 15 bases between them. The CDR3 bases are TGTGCCAGCAGTGGGGGCATTGGGGCTCCCTACAATGAGCAGTTCTTC. Encoded protein: CASSGGIGAPYNEQFF. Full variable domain (outside the CDR3, taken from reference TRBV25-1 and TRBJ2-1): EADIYQTPRYLVIGTGKKITLECSQTMGHDKMYWYQQDPGMELHLIHYSYGVNSTEKGDLSSESTVSRIRTEHFPLTLESARPSHTSQYLCASSGGIGAPYNEQFFGPGTRLTVL.

As regards this clone: A junction boundary mismatches the germline segment, possibly from a read error. The V call is TRBV6-6, the J call TRBJ2-1, with 9 positions matching TRBD2. Germline V lookup: CDR1 MNHNY, CDR2 SVGAGI (reference sequence). The CDR3 spans 14 residues. The CDR3 region is CATASGASLNEQFF. The DNA for the CDR3 is TGCGCGACGGCTAGCGGGGCGTCCCTCAATGAGCAGTTCTTC.

This clone has just one count. The gene calls are TRBV6-5 and TRBJ2-4; 8 bases line up with TRBD2. The CDR3 loop spans 13 amino acids. The J segment lost 5 bases and the V segment lost 6 bases, leaving 3 bases of the junction unmatched. Germline values: CDR1 MNHEY, CDR2 SVGAGI. CDR3 DNA: TGTGCCAGCAGCCCGGGACTAGAAAACATTCAGTACTTC. Protein sequence: CASSPGLENIQYF.

A single count supports this clone. V usage is TRBV19 and J usage is TRBJ2-7, with TRBD1 as a possible D gene (5 bases). This CDR3 is built from 16 residues. The V gene lost 3 bases and the J gene lost 1 base, with 16 bases spanning the gap. Germline V lookup: CDR1 LNHDA, CDR2 SQIVND (reference sequence). CDR3 in amino acids: CASSIGMGQASYEQYF. CDR3 coding DNA: TGTGCCAGTAGTATTGGGATGGGGCAGGCGTCCTACGAGCAGTACTTC. Using reference TRBV19 and TRBJ2-7 for the parts outside the CDR3, the full variable domain is DGGITQSPKYLFRKEGQNVTLSCEQNLNHDAMYWYRQDPGQGLRLIYYSQIVNDFQKGDIAEGYSVSREKKESFPLTVTSAQKNPTAFYLCASSIGMGQASYEQYFGPGTRLTVT.

DNA of the CDR3: TGTGCCAGCAAGAAGCCGGGAGGATACAATGAGCAGTTCTTC. Translating gives CASKKPGGYNEQFF. The V and J genes are TRBV6-5 and TRBJ2-1; 7 bases agree with TRBD2. The V and J ends lost 7 bases and 4 bases, in that order; junction bases with no gene match: 7. The CDR3 contains 14 residues. Germline CDR1 is MNHEY and CDR2 is SVGAGI.

The chain recombines TRBV6-5 with TRBJ2-7; D not resolved. CDR3 length: 14 residues. From germline, CDR1 is MNHEY and CDR2 SVGAGI. Trimming took off 5 bases at V and 0 bases at J, with 11 bases between the two ends. The CDR3 loop reads CASSQDFRSYEQYF. CDR3 bases: TGTGCCAGCAGTCAAGACTTTCGCTCCTACGAGCAGTACTTC.

The chain joins TRBV7-2 to TRBJ2-3; D is unclear. Trimming stripped 5 bases from V and 0 bases from J, with 9 bases between. Per germline, CDR1 SGHTA and CDR2 FQGNSA. CDR3 length: 14 residues. The CDR3 loop reads CASSTYTSTDTQYF. In nucleotides, the CDR3 is TGTGCCAGCAGCACCTATACTAGCACAGATACGCAGTATTTT.

The V gene is TRBV7-3, the J gene TRBJ2-7, with D possibly TRBD1 on 6 matching bases. The CDR3 totals 16 residues. Germline V gene lookup returns CDR1 SGHTA and CDR2 FQGTGA. Trimming shortened V by 0 bases and J by 2 bases, and 14 bases separated the two germline ends. In nucleotides, the CDR3 is TGTGCCAGCAGCTTAACAACAGGACAGCCCCCCTACGAGCAGTACTTC. It encodes CASSLTTGQPPYEQYF.

The chain has TRBV7-9 and TRBJ2-7; D is possibly TRBD1 (5 bases). The CDR3 is 13 amino acids. V was pared by 5 bases and J by 7 bases, with 15 bases between. Germline CDR1 and CDR2: SEHNR and FQNEAQ (reference sequence). CDR3 nucleotides: TGTGCCAGCAGCGTCCCTAGGGGCGGAGAGCAGTACTTC. Translated: CASSVPRGGEQYF.

The V call is TRBV30, the J call TRBJ1-1; a weak D match, TRBD1 (5 bases). The CDR3 is 16 amino acids. Trimming removed 5 bases from V and 1 base from J, with 20 bases in between. Germline values: CDR1 GTSNPN, CDR2 SVGIG (reference sequence). The CDR3 sequence: CAWGVSRASGNTEAFF. As DNA, the CDR3 is TGTGCCTGGGGGGTATCCAGGGCCTCCGGGAACACTGAAGCTTTCTTT. The full variable domain, in which reference TRBV30 and TRBJ1-1 provide the parts outside the CDR3, is SQTIHQWPATLVQPVGSPLSLECTVEGTSNPNLYWYRQAAGRGLQLLFYSVGIGQISSEVPQNLSASRPQDRQFILSSKKLLLSDSGFYLCAWGVSRASGNTEAFFGQGTRLTVV.

In its sample, this clone was seen once. V and J are TRBV2 and TRBJ1-4; TRBD1 might be the D (5 bases). CDR1 and CDR2 (germline): SNHLY, FYNNEI. The V and J ends lost 1 base and 11 bases respectively, with 20 bases between them. The CDR3 runs to 16 residues. The CDR3 is CASSEGIGREVAKLFF. The CDR3 DNA sequence: TGTGCCAGCAGTGAAGGGATCGGCAGGGAGGTTGCGAAACTGTTTTTT.

This clone showed up just a few times. This chain links TRBV30 with TRBJ1-2; 9 positions agree with TRBD1. CDR3 length: 14 residues. Unmatched junction bases numbered 9, after V lost 4 bases and J lost 6 bases. Germline V gene sequence: CDR1 GTSNPN, CDR2 SVGIG (reference sequence). The CDR3 sequence: CAWNRDRDFDGYTF. CDR3 in DNA: TGTGCCTGGAATCGGGACAGGGATTTTGATGGCTACACCTTC.

V and J are TRBV6-1 and TRBJ1-1; TRBD1 is a possible D gene (5 bases). The CDR3 loop spans 12 amino acids. Germline assignment: CDR1 MNHNS and CDR2 SASEGT. Trimming left V 7 bases short and J 8 bases short, with 14 bases between. CDR3 amino acids: CASTTGGGEAFF. CDR3 in DNA: TGTGCCAGCACCACGGGGGGAGGCGAAGCTTTCTTT.

This clone was detected once. The J gene is TRBJ2-1, the V gene TRBV4-1; D may be TRBD1 (6 bases). The V and J ends lost 1 base and 1 base respectively, with 20 bases between them. The V gene's germline CDR1 is MGHRA and CDR2 YSYEKL. The length of the CDR3 is 19 residues. CDR3 amino acids: CASSQGWGGGEGSYNEQFF. The CDR3, as DNA: TGCGCCAGCAGCCAAGGATGGGGTGGGGGCGAGGGGTCCTACAATGAGCAGTTCTTC.

V is TRBV29-1 and J is TRBJ2-7; D perhaps matches TRBD2 (6 bases). This CDR3 region has 13 residues. Looked up from germline, CDR1 is SQVTM and CDR2 is ANQGSEA. The V gene lost 7 bases and the J gene lost 4 bases, with 17 bases spanning the gap. The CDR3 nucleotides are TGCAGCGCTGGCGGGGTCAGCAGATACGAGCAGTACTTC. It encodes CSAGGVSRYEQYF.

V and J are TRBV19 and TRBJ2-2, with 7 bases aligning to TRBD2. The length of the CDR3 is 15 residues. Germline V gene lookup returns CDR1 LNHDA and CDR2 SQIVND (reference sequence). J lost 4 bases, V lost 4 bases, and 6 bases had no gene match. The CDR3, as DNA: TGTGCCAGTAGTAAGAGAGCGGGGACCACCGGGGAGCTGTTTTTT. Amino acid sequence: CASSKRAGTTGELFF.

There are a few counts of this clone. The V call is TRBV19, the J call TRBJ1-2; D ambiguous. The CDR3 runs to 13 residues. Looked up from germline, CDR1 is LNHDA and CDR2 is SQIVND (reference sequence). The V end lost 5 bases, the J end lost 6 bases, and 13 bases lay between the germline ends. The CDR3 loop reads CASSPHPGNGYTF. In DNA form, the CDR3 reads TGTGCCAGTAGTCCACACCCGGGGAATGGCTACACCTTC.